The rows below give T cell receptor beta chains drawn from one sample of a study of T-cell reconstitution after alpha-beta-depleted transplantation in children. TCRdb ran MiXCR on the PCR reads and lists one entry per CDR3 protein. Among roughly 50,000 distinct CDR3 sequences listed, roughly 45% were seen once. This material consisted of PBMCs, mostly from graft donor cells, taken 360 days after TCRalphabeta/CD19-depleted stem cell transplant. The receptor set was obtained from a male patient aged 10 to 17 who had a stem cell transplant for acute lymphoblastic leukemia, so the T cells may come from the graft donor. Both conserved end residues are part of each CDR3. Fields, in order: clone size, V gene, D gene, J gene, CDR3 DNA, CDR3 protein. A D gene is named only where the DNA matches it firmly. The size entry is marked missing in some rows and otherwise reads once, few, many or a size class.

-	TRBV10-3	-	TRBJ2-5	TGTGCCATCAGTGACGGGTCCCGGGGGCAAGAGACCCAGTACTTC	CAISDGSRGQETQYF
-	TRBV24-1	-	TRBJ2-7	TGTGCCACCAGTGATGGGACCTTCTCCCCCAGCGAGCAGTACTTC	CATSDGTFSPSEQYF
few	TRBV7-9	-	TRBJ2-2	TGTGCCAGCAGCTTACTGTCCCCCGGGGAGCTGTTTTTT	CASSLLSPGELFF
-	TRBV12-3/TRBV12-4	TRBD2	TRBJ2-1	TGTGCCAGCAGTCGATTGGCGGGGGGCCCCGATGAGCAGTTCTTC	CASSRLAGGPDEQFF
once	TRBV5-1	-	TRBJ2-1	TGCGCCAGCAGCACGAGGGGGGGAAGAAGTAATGAGCAGTTCTTC	CASSTRGGRSNEQFF
few	TRBV5-1	-	TRBJ2-1	TGCGCCAGCAGCCCCCAATACCCCAACAATGAGCAGTTCTTC	CASSPQYPNNEQFF
few	TRBV5-1	TRBD2	TRBJ2-1	TGCGCCAGCAGCTTGACGTGGAGGACTAGCTCCTACAATGAGCAGTTCTTC	CASSLTWRTSSYNEQFF
-	TRBV27	TRBD1	TRBJ2-7	TGTGCCAGCAGAAACAGGGGTCTCTTATCCTACGAGCAGTACTTC	CASRNRGLLSYEQYF
-	TRBV6-2/TRBV6-3	TRBD2	TRBJ2-7	TGTGCCAGCAGTTACAGCGGGGGCCTCTCCTACGAGCAGTACTTC	CASSYSGGLSYEQYF
-	TRBV20-1	TRBD2	TRBJ2-5	TGCAGTGCTAGGGTTAGCGGGAGGGTAAGAGAGACCCAGTACTTC	CSARVSGRVRETQYF
-	TRBV5-5	TRBD1	TRBJ2-7	TGTGCCAGCAGCTTGATCGGGACAGGAGCCTACGAGCAGTACTTC	CASSLIGTGAYEQYF
-	TRBV12-3/TRBV12-4	TRBD1	TRBJ2-1	TGTGCCAGCAGCGATGACGGACAGGGGCCACCGAATGAGCAGTTCTTC	CASSDDGQGPPNEQFF
-	TRBV7-9	-	TRBJ2-3	TGTGCCAGCAGCTTTTTCGGGGATACGCAGTATTTT	CASSFFGDTQYF
-	TRBV27	-	TRBJ2-1	TGTGCCAGCAGCCATACTGGCAATGAGCAGTTCTTC	CASSHTGNEQFF
-	TRBV24-1	-	TRBJ2-2	TGTGCCACCAGTGATCCTCGACTGGCCGGGGAGCTGTTTTTT	CATSDPRLAGELFF
-	TRBV28	TRBD2	TRBJ2-5	TGTGCCAGCAGTTTGCCAGCGGGAGGGGAGACCCAGTACTTC	CASSLPAGGETQYF
-	TRBV3-1	TRBD1	TRBJ2-7	TGTGCCAGCAGCCAAGGGCCGACAGGGGGGAACTTC	CASSQGPTGGNF
-	TRBV7-2	TRBD1	TRBJ2-1	TGTGCCAGCAGCAAAGACAGGGGGAGCTCCTACAATGAGCAGTTCTTC	CASSKDRGSSYNEQFF
few	TRBV29-1	TRBD2	TRBJ2-7	TGCAGCGTGGTGCGCGGGGGGGCTGAGTCCGAGCAGTACTTC	CSVVRGGAESEQYF
-	TRBV15	-	TRBJ2-7	TGTGCCACCAGCAGAGAGGGGACACCCTCCTACGAGCAGTACTTC	CATSREGTPSYEQYF
-	TRBV11-2	-	TRBJ2-7	TGTGCCAGCAGCTTAATCTCCCGGGGCTACGAGCAGTACTTC	CASSLISRGYEQYF
few	TRBV13	-	TRBJ2-1	TGTGCCAGCAGCTTGAAACTAGGGACGTTGGCCGATGAGCAGTTCTTC	CASSLKLGTLADEQFF
few	TRBV27	TRBD2	TRBJ2-1	TGTGCCAGCGGGCCTCTAGCGGGAGCTCGGAATGAGCAGTTCTTC	CASGPLAGARNEQFF
once	TRBV9	-	TRBJ2-7	TGTGCCAGCAGCCCTGGGGGGGCTTCCTACGAGCAGTACTTC	CASSPGGASYEQYF